This is a list of T cell receptor beta chains from one sample in a study of long-term antiretroviral therapy in people with HIV. The assay was immunoSEQ multiplex PCR, and TCRdb's table has in-frame clones only and misses some. The sample yields some 28,000 clones, roughly 90% seen once. The source material was unsorted PBMCs, sampled approximately 5.1 years after starting antiretroviral therapy. The receptor source for this set is a woman in her thirties or forties with HIV. Each CDR3 is given without its conserved first and last residue. Fields, in order: V gene, CDR3 length, D gene, CDR3 protein. A D gene is named only where the DNA matches it firmly.

V: TRBV10-2; length: 13; D: TRBD2; CDR3: ASSEAGGLSNEQF
V: TRBV4-2; length: 13; D: TRBD2; CDR3: ASSQALAGSHEQY
V: TRBV6-6; length: 11; D: TRBD2; CDR3: ASSVAGSRTQY
V: TRBV7-6; length: 12; D: NA; CDR3: ASSPRGLYNEQF
V: TRBV4-1; length: 14; D: TRBD1; CDR3: ASSQFATGTGEKLF
V: TRBV11-3; length: 11; D: NA; CDR3: ASSLPPAYEQY
V: TRBV7-2; length: 12; D: TRBD2; CDR3: ASSSARGDHEQY
V: TRBV19; length: 11; D: NA; CDR3: ASSQYSNQPQH
V: TRBV19; length: 12; D: TRBD1; CDR3: ASSADRGPQEQY
V: TRBV19; length: 13; D: NA; CDR3: ASGGRGESNQPQH
V: TRBV5-5; length: 11; D: NA; CDR3: ASSIRVGGELF
V: TRBV6-4; length: 12; D: NA; CDR3: ASSAGGVNTEAF
V: TRBV28; length: 10; D: NA; CDR3: ASTRSSYEQY
V: TRBV7-6; length: 14; D: NA; CDR3: ASSSTTTANTGELF
V: TRBV5-5; length: 9; D: NA; CDR3: ASSTGTGAF
V: TRBV9; length: 13; D: TRBD2; CDR3: ASSVTSGGPDTQY
V: TRBV9; length: 15; D: TRBD2; CDR3: ASSVLSGGVATDTQY
V: TRBV13; length: 10; D: NA; CDR3: ASSSDYNEQY
V: TRBV4-2; length: 14; D: TRBD1; CDR3: ASSQDRDRGHNEQF
V: TRBV7-8; length: 14; D: NA; CDR3: ASSLVAGDVGYGYT
V: TRBV11-3; length: 13; D: NA; CDR3: ASSPQALSYNEQF
V: TRBV19; length: 15; D: TRBD1; CDR3: ASSIRQGRDGNQPQH
V: TRBV11-2; length: 15; D: NA; CDR3: ASSFSGGPLNTGELF
V: TRBV2; length: 13; D: TRBD1; CDR3: ASRRTGGANYGYT
V: TRBV14; length: 13; D: NA; CDR3: ASSHKGSGANVLT
V: TRBV5-5; length: 11; D: TRBD1; CDR3: ASSIGQAGEQY
V: TRBV19; length: 12; D: TRBD2; CDR3: ASSKREGLYEQY
V: TRBV11-3; length: 14; D: TRBD2; CDR3: ASSFPPGGGTDEQY
V: TRBV4-1; length: 14; D: NA; CDR3: ASSQDGGTLNTEAF
V: TRBV27; length: 12; D: NA; CDR3: ASSIRGANYGYT
V: TRBV10-1; length: 11; D: NA; CDR3: ASSEMRNTEAF
V: TRBV13; length: 9; D: NA; CDR3: ASSFSHEQY
V: TRBV9; length: 11; D: NA; CDR3: ASSVGDGTEAF
V: TRBV19; length: 12; D: NA; CDR3: ASSRVGYPGELF
V: TRBV6-6; length: 10; D: NA; CDR3: ASSYHTGELF
V: TRBV6-6; length: 13; D: NA; CDR3: ASSYWGAMNTEAF
V: TRBV29-1; length: 14; D: NA; CDR3: SALGGGGRNTGELF
V: TRBV5-1; length: 12; D: NA; CDR3: ASSPQEAGNTIY
V: TRBV5-8; length: 13; D: TRBD2; CDR3: ASSPLAAVYNEQF
V: TRBV5-6; length: 13; D: TRBD2; CDR3: ASSLVAGRSYEQY
V: TRBV5-6; length: 10; D: NA; CDR3: ASSLRFAEAF
V: TRBV7-2; length: 15; D: TRBD2; CDR3: ASSPSRLAGRTGELF
V: TRBV5-6; length: 14; D: TRBD1; CDR3: ASSFRTGGGDSPLH
V: TRBV6-1; length: 8; D: NA; CDR3: ASSFGELF
V: TRBV7-9; length: 15; D: TRBD2; CDR3: ASSLGTSGGAFYEQF
V: TRBV5-5; length: 13; D: NA; CDR3: ASSRDTGPTGELF
V: TRBV5-1; length: 12; D: NA; CDR3: ASSLYGDTYEQY
V: TRBV5-4; length: 14; D: TRBD1; CDR3: ASSSPVGTGKTEAF
V: TRBV21-1; length: 15; D: NA; CDR3: AGKKGAGGKSSYEQY
V: TRBV4-1; length: 11; D: NA; CDR3: ASSHERNTEAF
V: TRBV4-3; length: 13; D: TRBD1; CDR3: ASSQGRGPDSPLH
V: TRBV27; length: 12; D: TRBD2; CDR3: ASSFLAGGYEQY
V: TRBV19; length: 13; D: TRBD1; CDR3: ASSGQGEGGNTIY